These 14 T cell receptor beta chains were all obtained from the same sample, sequenced in a study of cytomegalovirus exposure and HLA in healthy donors. With 60 Vbeta and 13 Jbeta primers, the PCR was carried out. Only in-frame clones appear in the TCRdb table, and some are missing; sequencing was by immunoSEQ multiplex PCR. Of approximately 150,000 clones in the sample, 81% were seen once. The sample taken for sequencing was PBMCs. The receptors shown here come from a man in his forties or fifties in good health and CMV-seropositive.

J is TRBJ2-7 and V is TRBV18; TRBD2 might be the D (5 bases). V was shortened by 5 bases and J by 6 bases, with 20 bases between the two germline ends. The germline gives CDR1 KGHSH, CDR2 LQKENI. This CDR3 is 15 amino acids long. CDR3 bases: TGTGCCAGCTCAAGCGGAAAGGACCGTATTGGCGAGCAGTACTTC. Translation: CASSSGKDRIGEQYF.

This chain links TRBV28 with TRBJ2-3; D not resolved. V lost 1 base, J lost 4 bases, and 3 bases lay in between. This CDR3 comprises 12 residues. Germline V gene sequence: CDR1 MDHEN, CDR2 SYDVKM. CDR3 protein: CASSLSADTQYF. The CDR3 nucleotides read TGTGCCAGCAGTTTATCGGCAGATACGCAGTATTTT. Full variable domain (outside the CDR3, taken from reference TRBV28 and TRBJ2-3): DVKVTQSSRYLVKRTGEKVFLECVQDMDHENMFWYRQDPGLGLRLIYFSYDVKMKEKGDIPEGYSVSREKKERFSLILESASTNQTSMYLCASSLSADTQYFGPGTRLTVL.

This chain joins TRBV7-9 and TRBJ1-5, with D maybe TRBD1 (5 bases). Per germline, CDR1 SEHNR and CDR2 FQNEAQ (reference sequence). The CDR3 is 16 residues long. V was pared by 4 bases and J by 0 bases, with 13 bases between. CDR3 residues: CASSSDSIGSNQPQHF. In DNA form, the CDR3 reads TGTGCCAGCAGCTCCGACAGTATCGGTAGCAATCAGCCCCAGCATTTT.

This sequence joins TRBV18 and TRBJ1-6; maybe TRBD1 (6 bases). This CDR3 is built from 15 residues. V lost 9 bases and J 3 bases, leaving 15 bases between the germline ends. The germline V gene encodes CDR1 KGHSH and CDR2 LQKENI. The DNA of the CDR3 is TGTGCCAGTCGGGACAACTTAGGCTATAATTCACCCCTCCACTTT. Translation: CASRDNLGYNSPLHF.

The V and J genes are TRBV28 and TRBJ1-2, with a possible D match to TRBD1 (6 bases). Between the trimmed V and J ends, which lost 7 bases and 4 bases, there was a span of 13 bases. Germline V gene lookup returns CDR1 MDHEN and CDR2 SYDVKM. CDR3 size: 13 residues. CDR3 loop: CASTLGQLYGYTF. In nucleotides, the CDR3 is TGTGCCAGCACTCTCGGACAGCTCTATGGCTACACCTTC.

This chain uses TRBV7-2 with TRBJ2-2; D possibly corresponds to TRBD2 (5 bases). The V end was cut by 1 base, the J end by 9 bases, with 9 bases between. The germline gives CDR1 SGHTA, CDR2 FQGNSA. The CDR3 is 13 residues long. The CDR3 region has the DNA TGTGCCAGCAGCTTAGGGGAGCACCGGGAGCTGTTTTTT. It is translated as CASSLGEHRELFF.

The rearrangement joins TRBV5-1 to TRBJ1-3; 11 nucleotides match TRBD1. The CDR3 is 14 amino acids. Losses at the gene ends were 4 bases for V and 8 bases for J; bases not matched to a gene: 5. Germline loops: CDR1 SGHRS, CDR2 YFSETQ. The CDR3 spells CASSPGTGGYTIYF. The CDR3 DNA reads TGCGCCAGCAGCCCCGGGACAGGGGGATACACCATATATTTT.

The V gene is TRBV7-2, the J gene TRBJ1-3; tentatively, D is TRBD1 (6 bases). The CDR3 extends over 16 amino acids. In germline, CDR1 is SGHTA, CDR2 FQGNSA. V lost 1 base and J 0 bases, leaving 10 bases between the germline ends. The CDR3 DNA reads TGTGCCAGCAGCTTAGACAGGGAGAGCTCTGGAAACACCATATATTTT. It encodes CASSLDRESSGNTIYF. Full variable domain (outside the CDR3, taken from reference TRBV7-2 and TRBJ1-3): GAGVSQSPSNKVTEKGKDVELRCDPISGHTALYWYRQSLGQGLEFLIYFQGNSAPDKSGLPSDRFSAERTGGSVSTLTIQRTQQEDSAVYLCASSLDRESSGNTIYFGEGSWLTVV.

The chain carries TRBV6-5 and TRBJ2-5, with 14 bases identical to TRBD2. The CDR3 spans 15 residues. Germline-derived CDR1 and CDR2 are MNHEY and SVGAGI. V gave up 2 bases and J gave up 5 bases; unmatched junction bases: 1. CDR3 loop: CASSYRLAGGETQYF. The CDR3 DNA reads TGTGCCAGCAGTTACCGACTAGCGGGAGGGGAGACCCAGTACTTC.

The chain joins TRBV7-2 to TRBJ2-6; no clear D gene. CDR3 length: 14 residues. Trimming cost V 4 bases and J 0 bases, with 4 bases left between them. The germline gives CDR1 SGHTA, CDR2 FQGNSA. The CDR3 DNA is TGTGCCAGCAGCTCCAACTCTGGGGCCAACGTCCTGACTTTC. Its protein product is CASSSNSGANVLTF.

J is TRBJ2-7 and V is TRBV30, with D tentatively TRBD2 (5 bases). Germline V lookup: CDR1 GTSNPN, CDR2 SVGIG (reference sequence). Trimming removed 1 base at V and 0 bases at J, with 13 bases between. This CDR3 region has 15 residues. The CDR3 protein is CAWSGGHGSSYEQYF. As DNA, the CDR3 is TGTGCCTGGAGTGGAGGGCATGGGAGCTCCTACGAGCAGTACTTC.

This chain joins TRBV28 and TRBJ1-2; TRBD1 matches at 8 bases. The CDR3 length is 16 residues. The germline V gene has CDR1 MDHEN and CDR2 SYDVKM. The V gene end was trimmed by 2 bases and the J gene end by 4 bases; junction bases not matched to a gene: 9. In DNA, the CDR3 is TGTGCCAGCAGTTTAGAGGGCAGGGGGCGCGGCTATGGCTACACCTTC. It translates to CASSLEGRGRGYGYTF.

The chain employs TRBV7-9 and TRBJ2-7, with a possible D match to TRBD2 (5 bases). Per germline, CDR1 SEHNR and CDR2 FQNEAQ (reference sequence). Trimming removed 3 bases at V and 4 bases at J, with 10 bases between. CDR3 length: 13 amino acids. The DNA for the CDR3 is TGTGCCAGCAGCTTGGGGAGCCCATACGAGCAGTACTTC. The encoded protein is CASSLGSPYEQYF.

The chain couples TRBV9 to TRBJ2-7, with 12 nucleotides matching TRBD2. J gave up 5 bases and V 3 bases, and 6 bases lay outside the gene matches. The CDR3 runs 15 residues. The V gene's germline CDR1 is SGDLS and CDR2 YYNGEE. This CDR3 is CASSATSGRFDEQYF. In DNA, the CDR3 is TGTGCCAGCAGCGCAACTAGCGGGAGGTTTGACGAGCAGTACTTC.